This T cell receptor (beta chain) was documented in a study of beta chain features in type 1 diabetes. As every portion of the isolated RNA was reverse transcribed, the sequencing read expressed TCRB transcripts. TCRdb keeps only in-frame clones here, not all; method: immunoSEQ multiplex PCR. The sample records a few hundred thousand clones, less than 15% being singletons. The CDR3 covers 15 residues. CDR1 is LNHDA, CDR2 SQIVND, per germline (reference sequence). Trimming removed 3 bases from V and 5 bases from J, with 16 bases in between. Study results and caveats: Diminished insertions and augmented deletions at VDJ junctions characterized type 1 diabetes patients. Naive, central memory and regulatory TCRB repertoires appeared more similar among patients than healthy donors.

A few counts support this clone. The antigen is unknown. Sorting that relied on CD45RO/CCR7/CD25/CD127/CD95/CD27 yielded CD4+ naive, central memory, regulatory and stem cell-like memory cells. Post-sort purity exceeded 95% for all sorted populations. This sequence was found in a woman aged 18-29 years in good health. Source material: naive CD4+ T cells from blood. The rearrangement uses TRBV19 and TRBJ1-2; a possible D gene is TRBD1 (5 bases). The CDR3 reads CASSMAGRQKYGYTF. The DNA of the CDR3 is TGTGCCAGTAGTATGGCGGGACGGCAGAAATATGGCTACACCTTC.